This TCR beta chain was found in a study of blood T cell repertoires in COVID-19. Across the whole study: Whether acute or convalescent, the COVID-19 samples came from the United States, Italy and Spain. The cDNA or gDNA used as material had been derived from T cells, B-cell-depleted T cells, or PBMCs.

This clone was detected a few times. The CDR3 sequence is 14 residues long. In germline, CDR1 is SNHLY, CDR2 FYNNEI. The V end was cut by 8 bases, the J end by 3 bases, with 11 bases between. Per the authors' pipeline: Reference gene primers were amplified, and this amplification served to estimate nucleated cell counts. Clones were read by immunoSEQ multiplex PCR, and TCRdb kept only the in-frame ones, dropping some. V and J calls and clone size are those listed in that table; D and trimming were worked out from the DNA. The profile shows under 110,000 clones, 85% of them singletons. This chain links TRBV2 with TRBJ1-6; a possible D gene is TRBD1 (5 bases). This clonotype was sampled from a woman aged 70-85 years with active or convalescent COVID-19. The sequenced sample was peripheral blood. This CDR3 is CASLGGVYNSPLHF. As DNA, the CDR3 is TGTGCCAGCTTGGGGGGGGTCTATAATTCACCCCTCCACTTT.